This T cell receptor (beta chain) stems from a study of regulatory T cells in long-lasting Graves disease. The length of the CDR3 is 14 residues. Germline V gene lookup returns CDR1 DFQATT and CDR2 SNEGSKA (reference sequence). The V and J ends lost 6 bases and 3 bases, in that order; junction bases with no gene match: 8. Stated time point: newly diagnosed GD, antithyroid drugs for less than 3 months. Scientists built the TCR library using RNA that was extracted from PBMCs. Arm-PCR of CDR3 regions and iRepertoire HTBI primers were used to build TCR beta libraries. TCRdb used MiXCR to reprocess the multiplex PCR reads, holding one entry per CDR3 protein. The sample holds around 480,000 distinct CDR3 sequences, 15% to 20% seen once. These sequences were also reported in another study, on T cells in Graves' hyperthyroidism and ophthalmopathy.

V is TRBV20-1 and J is TRBJ2-1, with 7 bases fitting TRBD2. The origin of this receptor is a woman aged 35-60 years with Graves disease. Sequencing was performed on peripheral blood mononuclear cells (PBMCs), taken at new diagnosis, from a patient treated with antithyroid drugs. Written as DNA, the CDR3 is TGCAGTGCCCACGGACTAGGCCTCTACAATGAGCAGTTCTTC. Translating gives CSAHGLGLYNEQFF.